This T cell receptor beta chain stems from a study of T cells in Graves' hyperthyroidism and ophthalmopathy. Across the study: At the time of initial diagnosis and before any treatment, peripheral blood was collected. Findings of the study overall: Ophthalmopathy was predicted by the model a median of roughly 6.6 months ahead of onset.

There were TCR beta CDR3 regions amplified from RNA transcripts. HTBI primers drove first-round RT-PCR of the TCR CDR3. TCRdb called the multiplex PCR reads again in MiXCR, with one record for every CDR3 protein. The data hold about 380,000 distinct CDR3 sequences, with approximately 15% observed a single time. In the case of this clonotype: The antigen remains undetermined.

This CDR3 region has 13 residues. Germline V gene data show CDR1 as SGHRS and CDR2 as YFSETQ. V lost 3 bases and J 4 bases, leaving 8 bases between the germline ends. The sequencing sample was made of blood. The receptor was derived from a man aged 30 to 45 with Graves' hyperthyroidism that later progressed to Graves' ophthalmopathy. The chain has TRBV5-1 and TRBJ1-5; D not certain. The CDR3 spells CASSWGFNQPQHF. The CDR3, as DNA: TGCGCCAGCAGCTGGGGTTTTAATCAGCCCCAGCATTTT. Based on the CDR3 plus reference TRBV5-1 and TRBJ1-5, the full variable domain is KAGVTQTPRYLIKTRGQQVTLSCSPISGHRSVSWYQQTPGQGLQFLFEYFSETQRNKGNFPGRFSGRQFSNSRSEMNVSTLELGDSALYLCASSWGFNQPQHFGDGTRLSIL.